This T cell receptor (beta chain) emerged from a study of T cell repertoires in aging, cancer and after chemotherapy. Study-level background: Donors were grouped into six age bands spanning 30 or younger through 70 or older.

With respect to this clonotype: Antigen unknown.

The CDR3 consists of 15 residues. CDR1 SQVTM and CDR2 ANQGSEA come from the germline V gene. V lost 6 bases, J lost 7 bases, and 9 bases stayed unmatched. TCR beta rearrangements were amplified from peripheral blood genomic DNA. Study findings and constraints: Compared with age-matched healthy donors, untreated hematological or solid cancer patients showed higher blood TCR clonality. Loss of evenness, beyond lost richness, contributed to age-related TCR diversity decline in cancer patients.

TRB rearrangements spanning V, D and J were amplified using mixed TRB-A/B primers. A single record per CDR3 protein comes from TCRdb applying MiXCR to the multiplex PCR reads. This sample has 4,000 to 5,000 distinct CDR3 sequences; 40% occur once, and the top ten carry about three fifths. The sequenced material came from blood. This chain connects TRBV29-1 to TRBJ2-2; TRBD1 agrees at 12 bases. The TCR sequence derives from a human donor with a solid tumor. CDR3 loop: CSVPGTGGLGGELFF. The CDR3 DNA sequence: TGCAGCGTGCCCGGGACAGGGGGCTTGGGCGGGGAGCTGTTTTTT.